This paragraph reports one T cell receptor beta chain. Its specificity is not known. One end of the junction varies from germline; a read error may be responsible. This specimen comes from a study of T cell repertoires in cytomegalovirus infection. On the study more broadly: CMV epitopes, recently identified HLA-C-restricted and well-studied HLA-B-restricted, were used. In public TCR beta signatures, there were indications of both CMV infection and matching HLA type. Study-wide results and limits: HLA-C-restricted TCR beta clonotypes specific for CMV led the ex vivo response. Based on cumulative public TCR beta family frequency, carriers of CMV plus the relevant HLA were identified.

TCRdb reprocessed the reads via MiXCR and lists one record per CDR3 protein. The sample records some 900,000 distinct CDR3 sequences, 32% being singletons. Germline V gene sequence: CDR1 MGHRA, CDR2 YSYEKL. The CDR3 is 11 amino acids. This chain uses TRBV4-1 with TRBJ1-2, with a possible D match to TRBD1 (5 bases). Sequencing used cultured CD8+ T cells from PBMCs, obtained from culture after CMV antigen stimulation. This receptor was identified in a human donor in good health (CMV status not recorded). Some clones in this sample may be carry-over from other donors' samples. Here the CDR3 reads CVSSRAGGYTF. CDR3 bases: TGCGTCAGCAGCAGGGCGGGGGGCTACACCTTC.